One and the same sample provided the 17 T cell receptor beta chains below, sequenced in a study of blood T cell repertoires in COVID-19. Assay: immunoSEQ multiplex PCR; the TCRdb copy retains only in-frame clones and omits some. The sample yields about 210,000 clones, 75% to 85% seen once. Sequencing was performed on peripheral blood. Receptor source: a man aged 45-65 years with COVID-19, enrolled during active disease.

This chain links TRBV30 with TRBJ2-2; D call uncertain. Germline V gene data show CDR1 as GTSNPN and CDR2 as SVGIG (reference sequence). This CDR3 has 11 residues. Trimming cost V 0 bases and J 8 bases, with 4 bases left between them. The CDR3 bases are TGTGCCTGGAGTGTATCGGGGGAGCTGTTTTTT. Translated, it gives CAWSVSGELFF.

CDR3 sequence (DNA): TGTGCCAGCAGCCCGACAGGGGGTAGAGACGAGCAGTACTTC. Its translation: CASSPTGGRDEQYF. V usage is TRBV4-2 and J usage is TRBJ2-7; 9 bases agree with TRBD1. There are 14 residues in the CDR3. V lost 4 bases and J lost 5; bases outside the gene matches: 6. Germline loops: CDR1 LGHNA, CDR2 YNFKEQ.

V and J are TRBV6-5 and TRBJ1-5; tentatively, D is TRBD1 (6 bases). The CDR3 totals 15 residues. The germline V gene encodes CDR1 MNHEY and CDR2 SVGAGI. The V end was cut by 3 bases, the J end by 6 bases, with 15 bases between. This CDR3 is CASSYDSRGSQPQHF. The DNA of the CDR3 is TGTGCCAGCAGTTATGACTCCAGGGGAAGTCAGCCCCAGCATTTT.

This rearrangement joins TRBV6-2 or TRBV6-3 to TRBJ2-3, with TRBD2 identical over 9 bases. The germline V gene encodes CDR1 MNHEY and CDR2 SVGEGT. After removal of 2 bases from V and 2 bases from J, the junction contained 5 bases not matched to a gene. This CDR3 is built from 16 residues. CDR3 nucleotide sequence: TGTGCCAGCAGTTACGTTAGCGGGGGCCCCACAGATACGCAGTATTTT. As protein: CASSYVSGGPTDTQYF.

This chain uses TRBV27 with TRBJ2-2, with no clear D. The CDR3 totals 14 residues. V was cut by 5 bases and J by 5 bases, with 12 bases left in between. Germline V lookup: CDR1 MNHEY, CDR2 SMNVEV (reference sequence). CDR3 in DNA: TGTGCCAGCAGTGCTTTTGTCAGGACCGGGGAGCTGTTTTTT. This gives the protein CASSAFVRTGELFF.

V gene TRBV6-5 combines with J gene TRBJ2-7; possibly TRBD1 for D (8 bases). The CDR3 loop spans 16 amino acids. Per the germline V gene, CDR1 is MNHEY and CDR2 is SVGAGI. Between the trimmed V and J ends, which lost 2 bases and 2 bases, there was a span of 16 bases. CDR3 bases: TGTGCCAGCAGTTACGGCGGGGGACAGGCGGCCTACGAGCAGTACTTC. Translating it yields CASSYGGGQAAYEQYF.

V gene TRBV6-5 combines with J gene TRBJ1-6, with 8 positions matching TRBD1. With V trimmed by 11 bases and J by 3 bases, 6 bases remained unmatched. The germline gives CDR1 MNHEY, CDR2 SVGAGI. This CDR3 has 14 residues. The CDR3: CAAQGAGYNSPLHF. The DNA of the CDR3 is TGTGCCGCGCAGGGGGCCGGCTATAATTCACCCCTCCACTTT.

The rearrangement joins TRBV5-4 to TRBJ1-4; 10 nucleotides agree with TRBD1. V shed 6 bases, J shed 0 bases, and the junction held 5 bases outside the gene matches. This CDR3 region has 16 residues. Looked up from germline, CDR1 is SGHNT and CDR2 is YYREEE (reference sequence). CDR3 in DNA: TGTGCCAGCAAGACAGGGGGCATGGCAACTAATGAAAAACTGTTTTTT. Protein product: CASKTGGMATNEKLFF.

This clone has only one observation. The chain employs TRBV9 and TRBJ1-5, with 10 bases that match TRBD1. V was pared by 7 bases and J by 4 bases, with 5 bases of the junction left unmatched. The length of the CDR3 is 14 residues. Per germline, CDR1 SGDLS and CDR2 YYNGEE. CDR3 sequence (DNA): TGTGCCAGCGGGACAGGGGAAGGGAATCAGCCCCAGCATTTT. Residues: CASGTGEGNQPQHF.

J is TRBJ2-5 and V is TRBV6-5; D gene ambiguous. Germline-derived CDR1 and CDR2 are MNHEY and SVGAGI. This CDR3 has 14 amino acids. V was pared by 4 bases and J by 5 bases, with 14 bases between. CDR3 loop: CASSSSNARETQYF. DNA for the CDR3: TGTGCCAGCAGTTCCTCGAACGCCCGGGAGACCCAGTACTTC.

The gene calls are TRBV27 and TRBJ2-1; maybe TRBD1 (6 bases). The V gene's germline CDR1 is MNHEY and CDR2 SMNVEV (reference sequence). V lost 3 bases and J 6 bases, leaving 12 bases between the germline ends. The CDR3 totals 14 residues. The CDR3 spells CASSFGTQGNEQFF. The CDR3 DNA reads as TGTGCCAGCAGTTTTGGGACACAGGGCAATGAGCAGTTCTTC.

This chain connects TRBV24-1 to TRBJ1-2; no reliable D call. The CDR3 loop spans 14 amino acids. Trimming left V 4 bases short and J 1 base short, with 9 bases between. Germline CDR1 KGHDR, CDR2 SFDVKD. DNA of the CDR3: TGTGCCACCAGTGACCCCGGACTTAACTATGGCTACACCTTC. Its protein product is CATSDPGLNYGYTF.

This chain connects TRBV6-5 to TRBJ2-1; D might be TRBD2 (6 bases). Germline CDR1 MNHEY, CDR2 SVGAGI. The ends were cut back, 6 bases at V and 7 bases at J, with 10 bases in the middle. This CDR3 is built from 12 residues. The CDR3 DNA follows: TGTGCCAGCAGGCCCCGGGGGAATGAGCAGTTCTTC. Translating gives CASRPRGNEQFF.

This clone was counted only a few times. V and J are TRBV3-1 (or the pseudogene TRBV3-2) and TRBJ2-5, with 7 bases fitting TRBD1. The germline V gene has CDR1 LGHDT and CDR2 YNNKEL (reference sequence). This CDR3 contains 16 residues. The ends lost 2 bases at V and 2 bases at J; junction bases unmatched: 8. The CDR3 region is CASSQYHRGSQETQYF. CDR3 DNA: TGTGCCAGCAGCCAATATCACAGGGGTTCACAAGAGACCCAGTACTTC.

This chain links TRBV12-3 or TRBV12-4 with TRBJ2-7; a weak D match, TRBD2 (5 bases). The CDR3 spans 12 residues. V lost 6 bases and J 7 bases, leaving 13 bases between the germline ends. In nucleotides, the CDR3 is TGTGCCAGCAGCTGGACTGTCAGGGAGCAGTACTTC. Translating it yields CASSWTVREQYF.

The chain recombines TRBV4-2 with TRBJ2-1, with TRBD2 matching over 16 bases. This CDR3 spans 17 amino acids. Germline V CDR1 and CDR2: LGHNA, YNFKEQ. V shed 1 base and J 8 bases; nucleotides not matched to a gene: 5. CDR3 residues: CASSQVPGLAGGHEQFF. CDR3 sequence (DNA): TGTGCCAGCAGCCAAGTGCCGGGACTAGCGGGGGGGCATGAGCAGTTCTTC.

The V and J genes are TRBV11-3 and TRBJ1-2; 12 nucleotides agree with TRBD1. V was clipped by 5 bases and J by 8 bases; unmatched bases: 24. CDR1 and CDR2 (germline): SGHNT, YENEEA. CDR3 length: 20 amino acids. This CDR3 is CASSLSPAGTGGRFVWGYTF. The DNA of the CDR3 is TGTGCCAGCAGCCTCTCCCCCGCCGGGACAGGGGGCCGGTTTGTTTGGGGCTACACCTTC.